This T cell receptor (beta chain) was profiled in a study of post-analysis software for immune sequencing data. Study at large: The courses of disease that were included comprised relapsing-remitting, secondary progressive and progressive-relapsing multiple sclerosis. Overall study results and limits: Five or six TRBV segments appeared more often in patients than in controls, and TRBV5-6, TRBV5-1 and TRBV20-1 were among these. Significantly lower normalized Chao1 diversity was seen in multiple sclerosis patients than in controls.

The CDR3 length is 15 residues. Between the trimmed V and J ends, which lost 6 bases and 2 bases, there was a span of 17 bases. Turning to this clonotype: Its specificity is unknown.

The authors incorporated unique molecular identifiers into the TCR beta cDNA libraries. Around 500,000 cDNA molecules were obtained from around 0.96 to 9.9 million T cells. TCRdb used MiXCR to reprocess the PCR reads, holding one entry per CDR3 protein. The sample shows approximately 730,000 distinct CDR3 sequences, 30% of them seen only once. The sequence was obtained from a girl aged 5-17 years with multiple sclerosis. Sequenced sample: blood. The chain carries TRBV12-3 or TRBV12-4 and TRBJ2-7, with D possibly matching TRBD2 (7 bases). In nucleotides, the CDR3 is TGTGCCAGCAGGCCGGGGGGCGGGAGAACCTACGAGCAGTACTTC. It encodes CASRPGGGRTYEQYF.